The clone carrying this T cell receptor (beta chain) came up once. Its antigen is currently unknown. Clones were read by immunoSEQ multiplex PCR, and TCRdb kept only the in-frame ones, dropping some. The sample lists 95,000 to 110,000 clones, 80% to 90% occurring once. This CDR3 spans 14 amino acids. Germline-derived CDR1 and CDR2 are MGHDK and SYGVNS. The ends were cut back, 4 bases at V and 7 bases at J, with 14 bases in the middle. This sample stems from a study of graft-versus-host responses after intestinal transplantation. The source was unstimulated CD4+ T cells sorted from spleen or lymph node cells, collected before transplant. V gene TRBV25-1 combines with J gene TRBJ2-4; D may be TRBD1 or TRBD2 (6 bases each). The clonotype originates from a human donor who was the organ donor for an intestinal transplant. The DNA for the CDR3 is TGTGCCAGCAGTGCAAACAGGGAGGAGAACATTCAGTACTTC. As protein: CASSANREENIQYF.